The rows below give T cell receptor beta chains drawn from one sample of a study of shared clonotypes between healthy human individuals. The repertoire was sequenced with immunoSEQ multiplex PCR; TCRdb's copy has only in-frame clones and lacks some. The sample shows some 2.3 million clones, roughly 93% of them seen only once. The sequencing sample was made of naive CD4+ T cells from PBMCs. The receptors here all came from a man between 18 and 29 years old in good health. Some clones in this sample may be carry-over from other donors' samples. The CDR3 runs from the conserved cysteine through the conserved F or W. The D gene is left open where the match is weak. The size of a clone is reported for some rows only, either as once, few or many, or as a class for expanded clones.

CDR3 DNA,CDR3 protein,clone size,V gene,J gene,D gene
TGTGCCAGCAGCTTATTGCCAAACCCAGGGAACACTGAAGCTTTCTTT,CASSLLPNPGNTEAFF,NA,TRBV7-3,TRBJ1-1,NA
TGTGCCGCGAGCCGGACTTCCCCGGCAGATACGCAGTATTTT,CAASRTSPADTQYF,NA,TRBV10-3,TRBJ2-3,NA
TGTGCCAGCACCGGACAGGGTATCACAGATACGCAGTATTTT,CASTGQGITDTQYF,NA,TRBV6-5,TRBJ2-3,TRBD1
TGTGCCAGCAGCTTAGCGGGAAGCTCCTACGAGCAGTACTTC,CASSLAGSSYEQYF,once,TRBV7-2,TRBJ2-7,NA
TGTGCCAGCAGCTTATTCAGGACAGACCGGGACGCTCCTGGAGAGCAGTACTTC,CASSLFRTDRDAPGEQYF,once,TRBV7-2,TRBJ2-7,NA
TGTGCCACCAGTTCCTCGAGCTCCTACGAGCAGTACTTC,CATSSSSSYEQYF,NA,TRBV28,TRBJ2-7,NA
TGTGCCAGCAGCTTAGGGCAAGGCCCCACAGATACGCAGTATTTT,CASSLGQGPTDTQYF,NA,TRBV7-9,TRBJ2-3,NA
TGCGCCAGCAGCTTGGTCTCCCCCGGGACAGGGGGTTTCAATGGCTACACCTTC,CASSLVSPGTGGFNGYTF,NA,TRBV5-1,TRBJ1-2,TRBD1
TGTGCCAGCTCACCGGGGACAGGGGCCAACTATGGCTACACCTTC,CASSPGTGANYGYTF,NA,TRBV18,TRBJ1-2,TRBD1
TGTGCCAGCAGTGTCATTCGAGGTTCAGTATCCTATGGCTACACCTTC,CASSVIRGSVSYGYTF,NA,TRBV6-1,TRBJ1-2,NA
TGTGCCAGCAGCTTAGTTGTCGGGGGGACCGGGGAGCTGTTTTTT,CASSLVVGGTGELFF,NA,TRBV11-2,TRBJ2-2,TRBD2
TGCGCCAGCAGCGGGAGGGGAAACACCGGGGAGCTGTTTTTT,CASSGRGNTGELFF,NA,TRBV5-1,TRBJ2-2,TRBD2
TGTGCCAGCAGTGGGAGACATCCCGGGGAGACCCAGTACTTC,CASSGRHPGETQYF,NA,TRBV2,TRBJ2-5,NA
TGTGCCAGCAGCCCGGGACTAGCGGGAGACTCCTACGAGCAGTACTTC,CASSPGLAGDSYEQYF,NA,TRBV7-9,TRBJ2-7,TRBD2
TGTGCCAGCAGCCCAACAGGGGCCAACACTGAAGCTTTCTTT,CASSPTGANTEAFF,NA,TRBV7-3,TRBJ1-1,TRBD1
TGTGCCATCAGTTTCGGCAGACAAGAGACCCAGTACTTC,CAISFGRQETQYF,NA,TRBV10-3,TRBJ2-5,NA
TGTGCCAGCAGTTTAAGGTCAGGGTGGGCTAGGGGAAAACTGTTTTTT,CASSLRSGWARGKLFF,NA,TRBV27,TRBJ1-4,NA
TGTGCCAGCAGTTACCTGCCGGGACAGGGCGACACTGAAGCTTTCTTT,CASSYLPGQGDTEAFF,NA,TRBV6-5,TRBJ1-1,TRBD1
TGTGCCAGCAGCTTTCGGGGGGTAGGCAATGAGCAGTTCTTC,CASSFRGVGNEQFF,NA,TRBV5-4,TRBJ2-1,TRBD2
TGTGCCAGCAGGCCAATCGATCTCACTGAAGCTTTCTTT,CASRPIDLTEAFF,NA,TRBV6-5,TRBJ1-1,NA
TGTGCCAGCAGTCACAGGGGACTCCATGACGACGAGCAGTACTTC,CASSHRGLHDDEQYF,once,TRBV6-5,TRBJ2-7,NA
TGTGCCAGCAGCTTGGGTGCAGGGGTCGCCTACAATGAGCAGTTCTTC,CASSLGAGVAYNEQFF,NA,TRBV5-4,TRBJ2-1,NA
TGTGCCAGCGTCCAGGGGAGCTACGAGCAGTACTTC,CASVQGSYEQYF,NA,TRBV2,TRBJ2-7,NA
TGTGCCAGCAGTGAAGTCCCCGAGACTGAAGCTTTCTTT,CASSEVPETEAFF,NA,TRBV6-1,TRBJ1-1,NA
TGTGCCAGTAGTATAGATTACTCTGGAAACACCATATATTTT,CASSIDYSGNTIYF,NA,TRBV19,TRBJ1-3,NA
TGTGCCAGCAGCCCAGGCAGGGGGGAGCTGTTTTTT,CASSPGRGELFF,NA,TRBV11-3,TRBJ2-2,NA
TGTGCCAGCTCCACCAGTCGGGAGACCCAGTACTTC,CASSTSRETQYF,NA,TRBV18,TRBJ2-5,NA
TGTGCCAGTAGTATAATCCGGACGTCATTGGATACGCAGTATTTT,CASSIIRTSLDTQYF,NA,TRBV19,TRBJ2-3,NA
TGTGCCAGCTCACCCCGCGGACAGGCGACGCCCAACGTCCTGACTTTC,CASSPRGQATPNVLTF,NA,TRBV18,TRBJ2-6,TRBD1
TGTGCCAGCAGTTCCGGGACAGAACCTGAAAAACTGTTTTTT,CASSSGTEPEKLFF,NA,TRBV28,TRBJ1-4,TRBD1
TGTGCCAGCAGTTTATCTTGGACAGGGAGTTCCTACGAGCAGTACTTC,CASSLSWTGSSYEQYF,NA,TRBV27,TRBJ2-7,TRBD1
TGTGCCAGCAGTTCCAGACAGGGGATTAGGACCGGGGAGCTGTTTTTT,CASSSRQGIRTGELFF,NA,TRBV28,TRBJ2-2,TRBD1
TGTGCCAGCAGGAGAGAACAGGGAAGAACCTACGAGCAGTACTTC,CASRREQGRTYEQYF,NA,TRBV6-5,TRBJ2-7,NA